This is a list of T cell receptor beta chains from one sample in a study of OX40 agonist ivuxolimab in advanced cancers. Sequencing was performed with immunoSEQ multiplex PCR; in TCRdb, only in-frame clones are kept and a portion is missing. The top ten hold approximately 0.15% of the sample, which has around 95,000 clones, 89% seen once. Sample: CD4+ or CD8+ T cells sorted from blood, taken in a trial of the OX40 agonist ivuxolimab. The receptors derive from an adult with an advanced solid tumor such as melanoma, head and neck, liver or kidney cancer. Both conserved end residues are part of each CDR3. A D gene is named only where the DNA matches it firmly. A row's size may be missing; if present it is once, few, many or a size class.

V,length,size,D,J,DNA,CDR3
TRBV11-2,10,NA,NA,TRBJ2-2,TGTGCCACCCAGGGCGGGGAGCTGTTTTTT,CATQGGELFF
TRBV15,13,NA,NA,TRBJ2-2,TGTGCCACCAGCAGAGACAGGGCCGGGGAGCTGTTTTTT,CATSRDRAGELFF
TRBV4-1,15,NA,TRBD1,TRBJ1-2,TGCGCCAGCAGCCCCCTGGGACAGTCCAACTATGGCTACACCTTC,CASSPLGQSNYGYTF
TRBV18,15,NA,NA,TRBJ1-5,TGTGCCAGCTCACCACCCCGGGGGAGCAATCAGCCCCAGCATTTT,CASSPPRGSNQPQHF
TRBV19,14,once,TRBD2,TRBJ2-2,TGTGCCAGTACCCGGGGGGGCTCTTCCGGGGAGCTGTTTTTT,CASTRGGSSGELFF
TRBV7-2,17,few,TRBD2,TRBJ2-2,TGTGCCAGCAGCCCAGTACGAGCGGGAGGGCGTCCCGGGGAGCTGTTTTTT,CASSPVRAGGRPGELFF
TRBV30,15,NA,NA,TRBJ2-7,TGTGCCTGGAGGGGCCGGTTGGGTCCGACTACTGAGCAGTACTTC,CAWRGRLGPTTEQYF
TRBV4-2,15,NA,TRBD1,TRBJ1-1,TGTGCCAGCAGCCAAGGGACAGGGACGGTAACTGAAGCTTTCTTT,CASSQGTGTVTEAFF
TRBV6-1,16,NA,NA,TRBJ1-6,TGTGCCAGCAGTGTCAGGGTTACGTCCTATAATTCACCCCTCCACTTT,CASSVRVTSYNSPLHF
TRBV5-1,14,NA,TRBD1,TRBJ1-1,TGCGCCAGCAGCTCCGGACAGGGGAACACTGAAGCTTTCTTT,CASSSGQGNTEAFF
TRBV6-1,15,NA,TRBD1,TRBJ1-5,TGTGCCAGCAGTGCGGGAGACAGGGGGCGCCAGCCCCAGCATTTT,CASSAGDRGRQPQHF
TRBV19,13,few,NA,TRBJ1-1,TGTGCCAGTAGTATAGGAGGGAACACTGAAGCTTTCTTT,CASSIGGNTEAFF
TRBV5-1,16,NA,TRBD1,TRBJ1-1,TGCGCCAGCAGCCCCAGGGGAGGGGGCCATGGTCGGTCAGCTTTCTTT,CASSPRGGGHGRSAFF
TRBV19,14,once,TRBD1,TRBJ1-2,TGTGCCAGTAGACCAGGGGGCGAGAATTTTGGCTACACCTTC,CASRPGGENFGYTF
TRBV19,16,NA,TRBD1,TRBJ2-2,TGTGCCAGTAGCTACACAGGGGGGCCTGCCACCGGGGAGCTGTTTTTT,CASSYTGGPATGELFF
TRBV19,14,NA,NA,TRBJ1-1,TGTGCCAGTAGTAAGACAGCGGAGAACACTGAAGCTTTCTTT,CASSKTAENTEAFF
TRBV27,13,NA,NA,TRBJ1-3,TGTGCCAGCACTGCTAACCCCGGAAACACCATATATTTT,CASTANPGNTIYF
TRBV4-1,17,NA,TRBD1,TRBJ1-6,TGCGCCAGCAGCCAGGGACAGGGGAGCTCCTATAATTCACCCCTCCACTTT,CASSQGQGSSYNSPLHF
TRBV7-7,15,NA,TRBD2,TRBJ2-3,TGTGCCAGCAGCTTGGGACTAGCGAGCACAGATACGCAGTATTTT,CASSLGLASTDTQYF
TRBV28,12,once,NA,TRBJ2-7,TGTGCCACTTTAGGAATGGGCTTCGAGCAGTACTTC,CATLGMGFEQYF
TRBV5-1,16,few,TRBD1,TRBJ2-5,TGCGCCAGCAGCGGGACAGGGGGCTCGGTCAGAGAGACCCAGTACTTC,CASSGTGGSVRETQYF
TRBV29-1,12,NA,NA,TRBJ1-2,TGCAGCGTTGAACGACAGAACTATGGCTACACCTTC,CSVERQNYGYTF
TRBV9,15,NA,NA,TRBJ1-3,TGTGCCAGCAGCACCCTTGATTATTCTGGAAACACCATATATTTT,CASSTLDYSGNTIYF
TRBV5-1,15,NA,TRBD1,TRBJ2-7,TGCGCCAGCAGCTTGGGGGGACAGGGAATTTACGAGCAGTACTTC,CASSLGGQGIYEQYF
TRBV13,15,NA,TRBD1,TRBJ1-2,TGTGCCAGCAGCTCGAGGACAGGGGATAAGTATGGCTACACCTTC,CASSSRTGDKYGYTF
TRBV7-6,14,NA,NA,TRBJ2-5,TGTGCCAGCAGCTTTGGCGGGGGCCAGGAGACCCAGTACTTC,CASSFGGGQETQYF
TRBV11-2,14,few,NA,TRBJ2-2,TGTGCCAGCAGCTTAGAGAGTGGATCCGGGGAGCTGTTTTTT,CASSLESGSGELFF
TRBV6-6,13,NA,NA,TRBJ1-6,TGTGCCAGCAGTTACTCCTACTCCAGCCCCCTCCACTTT,CASSYSYSSPLHF
TRBV5-1,14,NA,TRBD1,TRBJ1-2,TGCGCCAGCAGCCGACAGGGGGCGCGGGAGAGCTACACCTTC,CASSRQGARESYTF
TRBV6-1,13,NA,TRBD2,TRBJ2-7,TGTGCCAGCAGTGTAAAAGCGGGGAGCGAGCAGTACTTC,CASSVKAGSEQYF
TRBV19,15,NA,TRBD2,TRBJ2-3,TGTGCCAGTATGTCTAGCGGGGGTCCCACAGATACGCAGTATTTT,CASMSSGGPTDTQYF
TRBV11-1,13,NA,NA,TRBJ1-1,TGTGCCAGCAGCTTAGGAGGGGGTTCTGAAGCTTTCTTT,CASSLGGGSEAFF
TRBV5-1,16,NA,TRBD1,TRBJ1-2,TGCGCCAGCAGCTTGGCCGTGGGACAGGGGACAGATGGCTACACCTTC,CASSLAVGQGTDGYTF
TRBV30,15,NA,TRBD1,TRBJ1-5,TGTGCCTGGAGTGATGGGACAGGGAACAATCAGCCCCAGCATTTT,CAWSDGTGNNQPQHF
TRBV11-3,16,NA,TRBD2,TRBJ2-1,TGTGCCAGCAGCCATAGACTAGCGGGGGGCCCAGTTGAGCAGTTCTTC,CASSHRLAGGPVEQFF
TRBV19,13,NA,NA,TRBJ1-1,TGTGCCAGTAGTATAAATTTTGGCACTGAAGCTTTCTTT,CASSINFGTEAFF
TRBV7-2,15,NA,NA,TRBJ2-3,TGTGCCAGCAGCGTGGGTGGACACAACACAGATACGCAGTATTTT,CASSVGGHNTDTQYF
TRBV13,17,NA,TRBD1,TRBJ2-2,TGTGCCAGCAGCTCACCAACAGGGGGGCCCAACACCGGGGAGCTGTTTTTT,CASSSPTGGPNTGELFF
TRBV6-6,16,once,TRBD1,TRBJ2-1,TGTGCCAGCAGTTACTCGACAGGGGCAGTTTCCAATGAGCAGTTCTTC,CASSYSTGAVSNEQFF
TRBV5-4,15,NA,NA,TRBJ2-2,TGTGCCAGCAGCTCCGGGACTCCGAACACCGGGGAGCTGTTTTTT,CASSSGTPNTGELFF
TRBV6-6,13,NA,TRBD2,TRBJ2-1,TGTGCCAGCCGGGACTACCCCCACAATGAGCAGTTCTTC,CASRDYPHNEQFF
TRBV11-3,13,few,NA,TRBJ2-3,TGTGCCAGCAGCTCCCTAGTGGGAGATACGCAGTATTTT,CASSSLVGDTQYF
TRBV5-4,16,NA,TRBD2,TRBJ2-5,TGTGCCAGCAGCAGCCCCGGCGGGGGGCGCCGAGAGACCCAGTACTTC,CASSSPGGGRRETQYF
TRBV28,14,NA,NA,TRBJ1-4,TGTGCCAGCAGCTCCCCGGGGCTTAATGAAAAACTGTTTTTT,CASSSPGLNEKLFF
TRBV5-1,15,NA,TRBD1,TRBJ2-1,TGCGCCAGCAGCTTGGGGACAGGCTACTACAATGAGCAGTTCTTC,CASSLGTGYYNEQFF
TRBV27,13,few,NA,TRBJ2-1,TGTGCCAGCAGCCCCGGGATTTACAATGAGCAGTTCTTC,CASSPGIYNEQFF